This is a list of T cell receptor beta chains from one sample in a study of blood T cell repertoires in COVID-19. Only in-frame clones appear in the TCRdb table, and some are missing; sequencing was by immunoSEQ multiplex PCR. Here the sample spans 220,000 or so clones, roughly 88% being singletons. Sequenced material: PBMCs or T cells enriched from blood (not recorded which). Every receptor here comes from a woman aged 45-65 years with acute COVID-19. The CDR3 runs from the conserved cysteine through the conserved F or W. Fields, in order: J gene, CDR3 length, clone size, V gene, D gene, CDR3 DNA, CDR3 protein. D genes are given only for firm matches. Some rows have no size entry. The others give once, few or many, or a class for an expanded clone.

TRBJ2-3	15	-	TRBV28	TRBD2	TGTGCCAGCAGCCTAGCGGGGGGAAGCACATATACGCAGTATTTT	CASSLAGGSTYTQYF
TRBJ1-2	14	-	TRBV28	TRBD1	TGTGCCACCCAGTCTAGGGGACAGGGGAATGGCTACACCTTC	CATQSRGQGNGYTF
TRBJ1-5	10	-	TRBV19	-	TGTGCCAGTAAGGAGAAACCCCAGCATTTT	CASKEKPQHF
TRBJ1-5	13	-	TRBV7-2	-	TGTGCCAGCAGCTTACAGGGGAGACAGCCCCAGCATTTT	CASSLQGRQPQHF
TRBJ2-3	12	-	TRBV5-1	-	TGCGCCAGCAGCTTACTGGAGGATACGCAGTATTTT	CASSLLEDTQYF
TRBJ1-1	13	few	TRBV30	-	TGTGCCTGGGCCCGGCACGGGGACACTGAAGCTTTCTTT	CAWARHGDTEAFF
TRBJ2-2	15	-	TRBV3-1/TRBV3-2	TRBD1	TGTGCCAGCAGCTACTTAACAGGGGGCACCGGGGAGCTGTTTTTT	CASSYLTGGTGELFF
TRBJ2-7	16	-	TRBV7-9	TRBD2	TGTGCCAGCAGCTTAGTGGCCGGGACTAAAGCCTACGAGCAGTACTTC	CASSLVAGTKAYEQYF
TRBJ2-7	14	once	TRBV2	-	TGTGCCAGCAGTGACGTAGCGGAACCCTACGAGCAGTACTTC	CASSDVAEPYEQYF
TRBJ1-4	14	-	TRBV5-4	TRBD1	TGTGCCAGCAGCCGACAGGGGGCGGGGGAAAAACTGTTTTTT	CASSRQGAGEKLFF
TRBJ2-7	14	-	TRBV11-2	-	TGTGCCAGCAGCTCCACTCAGAAGCGGTACGAGCAGTACTTC	CASSSTQKRYEQYF
TRBJ2-1	16	once	TRBV19	TRBD1	TGTGCCAGTAGTCCCTCGGCCGGGACAGGGGTCGGTGAGCAGTTCTTC	CASSPSAGTGVGEQFF
TRBJ1-4	15	-	TRBV7-2	-	TGTGCCAGCAGCCGGGGGGGGCCAACTAATGAAAAACTGTTTTTT	CASSRGGPTNEKLFF
TRBJ1-1	14	-	TRBV10-3	TRBD1	TGTGCCATCAGCTATGACAGGGGGGGAACTGAAGCTTTCTTT	CAISYDRGGTEAFF
TRBJ1-1	13	once	TRBV6-5	-	TGTGCCAGCCCAGCCTATACGGGCACTGAAGCTTTCTTT	CASPAYTGTEAFF
TRBJ2-7	14	-	TRBV13	-	TGTGCCAGCAGCACCATCCTATATCGTTACGAGCAGTACTTC	CASSTILYRYEQYF
TRBJ2-7	13	-	TRBV21-1	-	TGTGCCAGCAGCACGACAGAGACCTACGAGCAGTACTTC	CASSTTETYEQYF
TRBJ2-7	13	-	TRBV15	TRBD1	TGTGCCACCAGGGCGACAGGGGACTACGAGCAGTACTTC	CATRATGDYEQYF
TRBJ2-3	14	-	TRBV9	-	TGTGCCAGCAGCGTCCACGGGAGTGCAGATACGCAGTATTTT	CASSVHGSADTQYF
TRBJ2-2	13	-	TRBV28	-	TGTGCCAGCAGTTTAATTACCCCTGGGCAGCTGTTTTTT	CASSLITPGQLFF
TRBJ2-1	15	-	TRBV13	TRBD1	TGTGCCAGCAGCCCACGACAGGGTGGTTTTAATGAGCAGTTCTTC	CASSPRQGGFNEQFF
TRBJ1-2	16	-	TRBV5-4	TRBD1	TGTGCCAGCAGCTTGGTGACAGGGGGGGGATTAGGAGGCTACACCTTC	CASSLVTGGGLGGYTF
TRBJ2-5	12	-	TRBV5-1	TRBD1	TGCGCCAGCAGGACAGGGTGGGATTACCCATACTTC	CASRTGWDYPYF
TRBJ1-5	14	-	TRBV19	TRBD1	TGTGCCAGTACCACGGGACAGGGGGATCAGCCCCAGCATTTT	CASTTGQGDQPQHF
TRBJ2-2	13	-	TRBV7-8	-	TGTGCCAGCGCGAAAACGAACACCGGGGAGCTGTTTTTT	CASAKTNTGELFF
TRBJ1-1	14	-	TRBV7-2	-	TGTGCCAGCAATGTCGGGGGTAGCTACACTGAAGCTTTCTTT	CASNVGGSYTEAFF
TRBJ1-1	13	-	TRBV18	-	TGTGCCAGCTCAAACAGGGTGAACACTGAAGCTTTCTTT	CASSNRVNTEAFF
TRBJ2-7	17	-	TRBV6-2/TRBV6-3	TRBD2	TGTGCCAGCAGTCCCCGTTTGCTAGCGGGAGTGTCCTACGAGCAGTACTTC	CASSPRLLAGVSYEQYF
TRBJ2-1	15	once	TRBV23-1	TRBD1	TGCGCCAGCAGTCTCCCGGGACAGCCCCTTAATGAGCAGTTCTTC	CASSLPGQPLNEQFF
TRBJ2-7	15	-	TRBV7-3	TRBD2	TGTGCCAGCAGCTTAGGGTCGGGAGGGCCTTTCGAGCAGTACTTC	CASSLGSGGPFEQYF
TRBJ2-2	15	-	TRBV5-1	-	TGCGCCAGCAGCCCTATGAGGGCAAGCACCGGGGAGCTGTTTTTT	CASSPMRASTGELFF
TRBJ1-2	15	-	TRBV14	-	TGTGCCAGCAGCCCATGGGGCAGGGGATTTGATGGCTACACCTTC	CASSPWGRGFDGYTF
TRBJ2-7	13	-	TRBV14	TRBD1	TGTGCCAGCAGTCCCACGACAGGGACCGAGCAGTACTTC	CASSPTTGTEQYF
TRBJ2-7	15	-	TRBV9	TRBD2	TGTGCCAGCAGCGTAGCTAGCGGGAGTCCCTACGAGCAGTACTTC	CASSVASGSPYEQYF
TRBJ2-1	14	-	TRBV24-1	-	TGTGCCACCAGTGATGGCGGATCCTACAATGAGCAGTTCTTC	CATSDGGSYNEQFF
TRBJ2-5	14	-	TRBV9	-	TGTGCCAGCAGCGCCAGACAGCCCGGGGAGACCCAGTACTTC	CASSARQPGETQYF
TRBJ1-4	16	-	TRBV28	-	TGTGCCAGCAGTCTGCCACAGGGACCAACTAATGAAAAACTGTTTTTT	CASSLPQGPTNEKLFF
TRBJ1-2	16	-	TRBV10-3	TRBD1	TGTGCCATCAGTGGTGTAGGGGACAGGGCCAACTATGGCTACACCTTC	CAISGVGDRANYGYTF
TRBJ2-5	13	-	TRBV18	-	TGTGCCAGCTCACCAAGAGATTTGGAGACCCAGTACTTC	CASSPRDLETQYF
TRBJ1-1	16	-	TRBV2	-	TGTGCCAGCAGTGAAGCGAGGAGTCTGGTGAACACTGAAGCTTTCTTT	CASSEARSLVNTEAFF
TRBJ2-7	14	once	TRBV30	TRBD2	TGTGCCTGGAGTCCCCTAGCGGGAGGTTACGAGCAGTACTTC	CAWSPLAGGYEQYF
TRBJ2-1	11	-	TRBV20-1	-	TGCAGTGCTAGAGTCGGGGGTGAGCAGTTCTTC	CSARVGGEQFF
TRBJ1-2	13	once	TRBV29-1	-	TGCAGCGTTGATGCAGGGGTAAACTATGGCTACACCTTC	CSVDAGVNYGYTF
TRBJ1-1	14	-	TRBV7-2	TRBD1	TGTGCCAGCAGCTCCGACAGGGGGAGCACTGAAGCTTTCTTT	CASSSDRGSTEAFF
TRBJ2-7	14	-	TRBV7-8	-	TGTGCCAGCAGCTTACGACTTTTACCCTACGAGCAGTACTTC	CASSLRLLPYEQYF
TRBJ2-2	17	-	TRBV11-2	-	TGTGCCAGCAGCTTAGGACCTCGGACTTCGAACACCGGGGAGCTGTTTTTT	CASSLGPRTSNTGELFF
TRBJ2-7	15	-	TRBV13	TRBD1	TGTGCCAGCAGCTTAGGACAGGGGGCCTCCTACGAGCAGTACTTC	CASSLGQGASYEQYF
TRBJ2-7	14	-	TRBV6-5	TRBD2	TGTGCCAGCAGTTGGACTAGCGGGAGCCACGAGCAGTACTTC	CASSWTSGSHEQYF
TRBJ2-1	15	-	TRBV4-2	TRBD2	TGTGCCAGCAGCCAAGCAGCGGGGTCACTAAATGAGCAGTTCTTC	CASSQAAGSLNEQFF
TRBJ2-1	17	once	TRBV7-3	TRBD2	TGTGCCAGCAGCTTCCAGCCCGGGACTAGCGGAAACAATGAGCAGTTCTTC	CASSFQPGTSGNNEQFF